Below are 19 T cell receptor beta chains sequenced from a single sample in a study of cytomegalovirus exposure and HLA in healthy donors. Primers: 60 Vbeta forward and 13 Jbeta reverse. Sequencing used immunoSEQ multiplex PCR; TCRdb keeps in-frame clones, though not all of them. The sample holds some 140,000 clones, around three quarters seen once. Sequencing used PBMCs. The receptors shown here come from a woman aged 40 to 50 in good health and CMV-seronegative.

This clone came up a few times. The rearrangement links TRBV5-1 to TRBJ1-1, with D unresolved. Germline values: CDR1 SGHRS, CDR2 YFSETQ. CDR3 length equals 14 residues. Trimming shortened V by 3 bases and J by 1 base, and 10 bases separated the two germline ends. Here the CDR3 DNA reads TGCGCCAGCAGCTCTACCCCGGGGAACACTGAAGCTTTCTTT. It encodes CASSSTPGNTEAFF.

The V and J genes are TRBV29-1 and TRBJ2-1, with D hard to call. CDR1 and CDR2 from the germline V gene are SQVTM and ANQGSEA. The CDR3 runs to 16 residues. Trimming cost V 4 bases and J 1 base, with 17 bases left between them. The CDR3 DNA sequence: TGCAGCGTTGCGGGTGAGGAATTCAGATCCTACAATGAGCAGTTCTTC. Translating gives CSVAGEEFRSYNEQFF.

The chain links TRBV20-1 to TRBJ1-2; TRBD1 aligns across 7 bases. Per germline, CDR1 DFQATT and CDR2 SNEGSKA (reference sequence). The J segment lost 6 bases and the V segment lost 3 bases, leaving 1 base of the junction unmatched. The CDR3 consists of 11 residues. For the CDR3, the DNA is TGCAGTGCTAGGCAGGGGGATGGCTACACCTTC. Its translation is CSARQGDGYTF.

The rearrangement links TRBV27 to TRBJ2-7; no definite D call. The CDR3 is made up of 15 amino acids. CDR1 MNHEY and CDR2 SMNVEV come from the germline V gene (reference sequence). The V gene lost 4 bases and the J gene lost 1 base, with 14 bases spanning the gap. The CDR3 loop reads CASSSRSAVSYEQYF. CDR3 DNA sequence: TGTGCCAGCAGTTCTCGGTCCGCGGTTTCCTACGAGCAGTACTTC.

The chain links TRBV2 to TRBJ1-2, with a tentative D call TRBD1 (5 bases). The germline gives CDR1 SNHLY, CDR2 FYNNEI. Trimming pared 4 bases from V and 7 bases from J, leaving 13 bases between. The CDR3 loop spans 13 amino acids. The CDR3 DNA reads TGTGCCAGCAGTGGACCAGGGCCGGGTGGCTACACCTTC. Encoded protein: CASSGPGPGGYTF.

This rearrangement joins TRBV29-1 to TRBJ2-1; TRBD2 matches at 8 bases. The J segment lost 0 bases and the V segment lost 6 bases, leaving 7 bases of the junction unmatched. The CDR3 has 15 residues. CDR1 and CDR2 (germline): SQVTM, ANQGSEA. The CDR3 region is CSVSGSLSSYNEQFF. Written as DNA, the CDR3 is TGCAGCGTCAGCGGGAGCTTGAGCTCCTACAATGAGCAGTTCTTC.

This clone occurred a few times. The CDR3 loop reads CASSKLPGTGGKPQHF. CDR3 DNA: TGTGCCAGCAGCAAACTACCCGGGACAGGGGGCAAACCCCAGCATTTT. The chain recombines TRBV21-1 with TRBJ1-5; no DNA check was done on the table's D call, TRBD1. TRBV21-1 is noted as a pseudogene. The CDR3 is made up of 16 amino acids.

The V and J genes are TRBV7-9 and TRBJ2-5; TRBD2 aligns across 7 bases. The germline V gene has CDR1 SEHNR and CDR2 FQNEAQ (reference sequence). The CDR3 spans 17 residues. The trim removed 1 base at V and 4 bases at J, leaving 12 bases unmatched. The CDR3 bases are TGTGCCAGCAGCTTAGGGCTAGCGGCTCACCTGGGAGAGACCCAGTACTTC. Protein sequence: CASSLGLAAHLGETQYF.

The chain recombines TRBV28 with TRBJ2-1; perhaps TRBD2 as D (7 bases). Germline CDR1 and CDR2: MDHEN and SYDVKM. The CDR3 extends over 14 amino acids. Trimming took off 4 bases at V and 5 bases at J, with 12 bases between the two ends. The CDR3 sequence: CASSSGGRNNEQFF. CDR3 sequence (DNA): TGTGCCAGCAGTTCGGGGGGCAGGAACAATGAGCAGTTCTTC.

The CDR3 sequence is CASSGNRVSYGYTF. The CDR3 region has the DNA TGTGCCAGTAGTGGGAACAGGGTTAGCTATGGCTACACCTTC. V usage is TRBV19 and J usage is TRBJ1-2; D is possibly TRBD1 (6 bases). This CDR3 comprises 14 residues. Trimming cost V 5 bases and J 4 bases, with 14 bases left between them. Germline-derived CDR1 and CDR2 are LNHDA and SQIVND (reference sequence).

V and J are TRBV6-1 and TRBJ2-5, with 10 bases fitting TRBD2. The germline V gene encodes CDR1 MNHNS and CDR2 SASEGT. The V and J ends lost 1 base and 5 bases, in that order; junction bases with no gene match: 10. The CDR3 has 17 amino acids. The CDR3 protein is CASSEGGTSGDPETQYF. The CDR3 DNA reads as TGTGCCAGCAGTGAAGGGGGTACTAGCGGGGACCCGGAGACCCAGTACTTC.

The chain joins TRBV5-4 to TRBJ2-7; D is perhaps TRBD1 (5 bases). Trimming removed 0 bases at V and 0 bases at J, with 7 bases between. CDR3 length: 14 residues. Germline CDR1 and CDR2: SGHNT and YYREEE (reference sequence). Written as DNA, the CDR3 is TGTGCCAGCAGCTTGGACAGGCTCTCCTACGAGCAGTACTTC. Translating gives CASSLDRLSYEQYF.

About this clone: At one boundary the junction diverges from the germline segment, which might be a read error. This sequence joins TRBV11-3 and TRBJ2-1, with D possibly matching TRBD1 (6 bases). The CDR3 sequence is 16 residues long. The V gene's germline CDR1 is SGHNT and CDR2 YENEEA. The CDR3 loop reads CASSLEVGAMGNEQFF. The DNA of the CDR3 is TGTGCCAGCAGCCTAGAGGTGGGGGCTATGGGTAATGAGCAGTTCTTC.

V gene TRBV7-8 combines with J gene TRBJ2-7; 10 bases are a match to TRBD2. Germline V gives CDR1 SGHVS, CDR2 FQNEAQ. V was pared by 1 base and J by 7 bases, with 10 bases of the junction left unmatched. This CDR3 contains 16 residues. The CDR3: CASSLGRLAGHKEQYF. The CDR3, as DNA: TGTGCCAGCAGCTTAGGGAGACTAGCGGGTCACAAGGAGCAGTACTTC.

CDR3 DNA: TGTGCCAGCAGCTTAGCGGAGGGGTTGGGGACTGAAGCTTTCTTT. Translated, it gives CASSLAEGLGTEAFF. V usage is TRBV7-6 and J usage is TRBJ1-1; D may be TRBD1 (5 bases). The CDR3 contains 15 residues. The germline V gene encodes CDR1 SGHVS and CDR2 FNYEAQ. The germline V and J ends were trimmed by 0 bases and 5 bases, with 13 bases remaining between them. The complete variable domain, with remaining parts taken from reference TRBV7-6 and TRBJ1-1, reads GAGVSQSPRYKVTKRGQDVALRCDPISGHVSLYWYRQALGQGPEFLTYFNYEAQQDKSGLPNDRFSAERPEGSISTLTIQRTEQRDSAMYRCASSLAEGLGTEAFFGQGTRLTVV.

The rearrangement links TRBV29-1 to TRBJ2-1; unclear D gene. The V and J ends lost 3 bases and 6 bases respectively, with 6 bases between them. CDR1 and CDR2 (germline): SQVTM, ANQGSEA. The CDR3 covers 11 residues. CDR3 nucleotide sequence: TGCAGCGTTGAGGCGGTCAATGAGCAGTTCTTC. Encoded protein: CSVEAVNEQFF.

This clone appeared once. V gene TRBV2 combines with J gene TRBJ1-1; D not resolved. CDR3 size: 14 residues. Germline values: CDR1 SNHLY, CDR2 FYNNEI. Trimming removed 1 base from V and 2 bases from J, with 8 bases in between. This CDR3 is CASSEVVANTEAFF. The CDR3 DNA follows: TGTGCCAGCAGTGAAGTGGTGGCAAACACTGAAGCTTTCTTT.

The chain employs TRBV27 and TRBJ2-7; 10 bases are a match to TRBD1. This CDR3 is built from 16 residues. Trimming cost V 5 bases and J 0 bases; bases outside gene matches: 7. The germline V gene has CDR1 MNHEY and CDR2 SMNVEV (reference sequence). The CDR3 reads CASSPGTGATSYEQYF. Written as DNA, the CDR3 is TGTGCCAGCAGTCCCGGGACAGGGGCTACCTCCTACGAGCAGTACTTC.

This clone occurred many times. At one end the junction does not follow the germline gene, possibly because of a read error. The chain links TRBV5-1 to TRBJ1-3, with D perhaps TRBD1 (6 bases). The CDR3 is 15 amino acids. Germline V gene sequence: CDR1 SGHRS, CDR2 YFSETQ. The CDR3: CASSLGAASGNTIYF. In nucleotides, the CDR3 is TGCGCCAGCAGTTTGGGGGCTGCCTCTGGAAACACCATATATTTT.